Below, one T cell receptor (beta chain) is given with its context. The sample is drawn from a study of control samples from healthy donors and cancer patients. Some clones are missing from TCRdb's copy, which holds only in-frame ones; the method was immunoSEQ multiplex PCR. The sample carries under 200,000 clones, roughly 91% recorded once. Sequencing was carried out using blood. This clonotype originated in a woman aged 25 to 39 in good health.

CDR3 sequence reads: CASSQDFNQPQHF. Here the CDR3 DNA reads TGTGCCAGCAGCCAGGATTTTAATCAGCCCCAGCATTTT. The V gene is TRBV14, the J gene TRBJ1-5; unclear D gene. The CDR3 is 13 residues long. Germline V gives CDR1 SGHDN, CDR2 FVKESK. The germline V and J ends were trimmed by 3 bases and 4 bases, with 7 bases remaining between them.